This T cell receptor beta chain was retrieved from a study of OX40 agonist ivuxolimab in advanced cancers. On the study more broadly: Ivuxolimab, which is an agonistic anti-OX40 (CD134) antibody, was administered to the patients. Intravenous ivuxolimab at 0.01 to 10 mg/kg was given to patients every 2 weeks. The study's findings and limits: CD4+ and CD8+ blood T cells expanded clonally by week 6 at 0.1 to 3.0 mg/kg. A proportion of nonresponders additionally exhibited low normalized T-cell clonal expansion.

The CDR3 contains 14 residues. V was cut by 1 base and J by 7 bases, with 11 bases left in between. The germline V gene has CDR1 LNHDA and CDR2 SQIVND (reference sequence). Turning to this clone: Its antigen is not known.

Sequencing was performed with immunoSEQ multiplex PCR; in TCRdb, only in-frame clones are kept and a portion is missing. The repertoire consists of 23,000 or so clones, with just under 85% occurring once and the leading ten covering under 40%. The receptor's source is an adult with an advanced solid tumor such as melanoma, head and neck, liver or kidney cancer. Material: CD4+ or CD8+ T cells sorted from blood, obtained in a trial of the OX40 agonist ivuxolimab. V gene TRBV19 combines with J gene TRBJ2-1, with D tentatively TRBD1 or TRBD2 (5 bases each). The CDR3: CASSIGGTGNEQFF. The CDR3 coding sequence is TGTGCCAGTAGTATAGGGGGGACGGGGAATGAGCAGTTCTTC. The variable domain in full, completed from reference TRBV19 and TRBJ2-1, reads DGGITQSPKYLFRKEGQNVTLSCEQNLNHDAMYWYRQDPGQGLRLIYYSQIVNDFQKGDIAEGYSVSREKKESFPLTVTSAQKNPTAFYLCASSIGGTGNEQFFGPGTRLTVL.